The rows below give T cell receptor beta chains drawn from one sample of a study of radiation and T cells in renal cell carcinoma. Data came from immunoSEQ multiplex PCR; TCRdb stores just in-frame clones and leaves some out. The sample contains over 90,000 clones, around 80% of which appear only once. The sample was blood, taken from a patient whose treatment included radiotherapy and nephrectomy. These receptors were taken from a man in his 60s with renal cell carcinoma. Each CDR3 is given with its conserved first and last residue. The D gene is left open where the match is weak. For some rows the clone size is stated as once, few or many, or as a class when expanded; others skip it.

V: TRBV6-5; size: -; D: TRBD1; J: TRBJ2-7; DNA: TGTGCCAGCAGTAAGACAGGGATTCCTACCTACGAGCAGTACTTC; CDR3: CASSKTGIPTYEQYF
V: TRBV27; size: -; D: -; J: TRBJ1-2; DNA: TGTGCCAGCAGGACGAAAGGGGACGGCTACACCTTC; CDR3: CASRTKGDGYTF
V: TRBV7-2; size: few; D: TRBD1; J: TRBJ1-5; DNA: TGTGCCAGCAGCGACAGGGGGGGGCAGCCCCAGCATTTT; CDR3: CASSDRGGQPQHF
V: TRBV19; size: once; D: TRBD1; J: TRBJ1-2; DNA: TGTGCCAGTAGGGACAGGGCAGGGGGTGGCGGCTACACCTTC; CDR3: CASRDRAGGGGYTF
V: TRBV9; size: -; D: -; J: TRBJ2-3; DNA: TGTGCCAGCAGCGTAGTAGGGGCGGCTACAGGTACGCAGTATTTT; CDR3: CASSVVGAATGTQYF
V: TRBV7-9; size: once; D: -; J: TRBJ2-5; DNA: TGTGCCAGCAGCCCGGGGCTCAAAGAGACCCAGTACTTC; CDR3: CASSPGLKETQYF
V: TRBV28; size: -; D: -; J: TRBJ2-1; DNA: TGTGCCAGCAGTCAGAGGACTGTCCAGCGGGAGCAGTTCTTC; CDR3: CASSQRTVQREQFF
V: TRBV14; size: -; D: TRBD2; J: TRBJ2-7; DNA: TGTGCCAGCAGCCAAGTAGCGGGATTAGCCTACGAGCAGTACTTC; CDR3: CASSQVAGLAYEQYF
V: TRBV2; size: -; D: TRBD1; J: TRBJ1-5; DNA: TGTGCCAGCAGCGATTCGGGAGGGGGCGCAGGGCCCCAGCATTTT; CDR3: CASSDSGGGAGPQHF
V: TRBV27; size: -; D: -; J: TRBJ2-1; DNA: TGTGCCAGCAGTTTAGGGCCAGAAGGGGAGCAGTTCTTC; CDR3: CASSLGPEGEQFF
V: TRBV28; size: -; D: -; J: TRBJ2-3; DNA: TGTGCCAGCGGAAGCACAGATACGCAGTATTTT; CDR3: CASGSTDTQYF
V: TRBV7-9; size: -; D: TRBD2; J: TRBJ2-7; DNA: TGTGCCAGCAGCCGAGGTAGCGGGAGGAACGAGCAGTACTTC; CDR3: CASSRGSGRNEQYF
V: TRBV11-3; size: -; D: -; J: TRBJ2-1; DNA: TGTGCCAGCAGCTTCCCCCCGGGTAATGAGCAGTTCTTC; CDR3: CASSFPPGNEQFF
V: TRBV29-1; size: -; D: -; J: TRBJ2-2; DNA: TGCAGCGTTGTGTCAGATAATACCGGGGAGCTGTTTTTT; CDR3: CSVVSDNTGELFF
V: TRBV6-5; size: -; D: -; J: TRBJ2-1; DNA: TGTGCCAGCAGGAGAGACTCCTACAATGAGCAGTTCTTC; CDR3: CASRRDSYNEQFF
V: TRBV11-2; size: -; D: -; J: TRBJ2-1; DNA: TGTGCCAGCAGTTTGGACACTAACGCTTTCCACTACAATGAGCAGTTCTTC; CDR3: CASSLDTNAFHYNEQFF
V: TRBV18; size: few; D: -; J: TRBJ1-5; DNA: TGTGCCAGCTCACCGGCTCGGGGAACCAATCAGCCCCAGCATTTT; CDR3: CASSPARGTNQPQHF
V: TRBV7-2; size: -; D: -; J: TRBJ2-7; DNA: TGTGCCAGCAGCTTAGAGGGCAGGTCTGCCTACGAGCAGTACTTC; CDR3: CASSLEGRSAYEQYF
V: TRBV10-3; size: -; D: TRBD2; J: TRBJ2-7; DNA: TGTGCCATCAGCGGGACTAGCGGGAGTCTGGGGGAGCAGTACTTC; CDR3: CAISGTSGSLGEQYF
V: TRBV4-1; size: -; D: TRBD1; J: TRBJ2-6; DNA: TGCGCCAGCAGCCATGGGGACAGGCGAATCTCCGTCTCTGGGGCCAACGTCCTGACTTTC; CDR3: CASSHGDRRISVSGANVLTF
V: TRBV27; size: -; D: -; J: TRBJ2-7; DNA: TGTGCCAGCAGTTTTGGAGGGGCCCAATACGAGCAGTACTTC; CDR3: CASSFGGAQYEQYF
V: TRBV28; size: -; D: TRBD2; J: TRBJ2-1; DNA: TGTGCCAGCAGTCTACCTATAGCGGGAGCGGGTGAGCAGTTCTTC; CDR3: CASSLPIAGAGEQFF
V: TRBV7-2; size: few; D: -; J: TRBJ2-3; DNA: TGTGCCAGCAGCTTAGACCCAGACTTAGGTACGCAGTATTTT; CDR3: CASSLDPDLGTQYF
V: TRBV5-6; size: -; D: TRBD1; J: TRBJ2-1; DNA: TGTGCCAGCAGCTGGGGACAGCCAGCCCTCACGATCTTC; CDR3: CASSWGQPALTIF
V: TRBV11-2; size: -; D: TRBD2; J: TRBJ2-7; DNA: TGTGCCAGCAGCCAGGATGGTCTAGCGGGAGAGTTAGGCGAGCAGTACTTC; CDR3: CASSQDGLAGELGEQYF
V: TRBV11-1; size: -; D: -; J: TRBJ2-5; DNA: TGTGCCAGCAGCCTGCTTGACAGGCAAGAGACCCAGTACTTC; CDR3: CASSLLDRQETQYF
V: TRBV19; size: -; D: -; J: TRBJ1-2; DNA: TGTGCCAGTAAAGGCCTCCTTGGGGATCAAAACTATGGCTACACCTTC; CDR3: CASKGLLGDQNYGYTF
V: TRBV10-3; size: -; D: TRBD2; J: TRBJ2-3; DNA: TGTGCCATCAGTGAGTCGACTAGCGAAAAGGAAGATACGCAGTATTTT; CDR3: CAISESTSEKEDTQYF
V: TRBV9; size: -; D: -; J: TRBJ1-5; DNA: TGTGCCAGCCGAAATATAGAGAAGATTAGGAAAATGAGCAATCAGCCCCAGCATTTT; CDR3: CASRNIEKIRKMSNQPQHF
V: TRBV28; size: -; D: -; J: TRBJ1-1; DNA: TGTGCCAGCAGTTTCCCCCCTCGGAGGGGCGGGAAAGCTTTCTTT; CDR3: CASSFPPRRGGKAFF
V: TRBV29-1; size: -; D: TRBD2; J: TRBJ2-5; DNA: TGCAGCGTTGCAGCGGGAGGGTTCGGGGAGACCCAGTACTTC; CDR3: CSVAAGGFGETQYF
V: TRBV5-1; size: -; D: TRBD2; J: TRBJ2-2; DNA: TGCGCCAGCACCCAAGGGACTAGCGGGAGTAGGGAGCTGTTTTTT; CDR3: CASTQGTSGSRELFF
V: TRBV6-5; size: once; D: TRBD1; J: TRBJ2-2; DNA: TGTGCCAGCGGGACAGGGGGGAACACCGGGGAGCTGTTTTTT; CDR3: CASGTGGNTGELFF
V: TRBV10-3; size: -; D: TRBD1; J: TRBJ2-3; DNA: TGTGCCATCAAGGTGGGGACAGGGGGCGCAGATACGCAGTATTTT; CDR3: CAIKVGTGGADTQYF
V: TRBV6-1; size: -; D: TRBD1; J: TRBJ2-2; DNA: TGTGCCAGCAGCGCACAGGGGGACACCGGGGAGCTGTTTTTT; CDR3: CASSAQGDTGELFF
V: TRBV6-5; size: -; D: TRBD2; J: TRBJ2-1; DNA: TGTGCCAGCACCACGTCGGGGACTAGCGGGAGGGAATTGTTCTTC; CDR3: CASTTSGTSGRELFF
V: TRBV6-1; size: -; D: -; J: TRBJ2-5; DNA: TGTGCCAGCAAAAGACAGGGAGGCGGGGAGCAGTACTTC; CDR3: CASKRQGGGEQYF
V: TRBV30; size: -; D: TRBD1; J: TRBJ2-7; DNA: TGTGCCTGGAGTCAGCAGGGGGCGGGCGAGCAGTACTTC; CDR3: CAWSQQGAGEQYF
V: TRBV19; size: -; D: TRBD2; J: TRBJ2-3; DNA: TGTGCCAGTAAGAGCGGGAGGGCCGAGGTCACAGATACGCAGTATTTT; CDR3: CASKSGRAEVTDTQYF
V: TRBV7-6; size: -; D: -; J: TRBJ1-1; DNA: TGTGCCAGCAGCTCCTGGAACACTGAAGCTTTCTTT; CDR3: CASSSWNTEAFF
V: TRBV9; size: -; D: TRBD2; J: TRBJ2-5; DNA: TGTGCCAGCAGCGTAGGCCCTAGCGGGAGGGGGGAGACCCAGTACTTC; CDR3: CASSVGPSGRGETQYF
V: TRBV5-1; size: -; D: -; J: TRBJ1-4; DNA: TGCGCCAGCAGCTTAGGGATGGGGAATGAAAAACTGTTTTTT; CDR3: CASSLGMGNEKLFF
V: TRBV18; size: -; D: -; J: TRBJ2-7; DNA: TGTGCCAGCTCACTAGCGACCGGGGACTACGAGCAGTACTTC; CDR3: CASSLATGDYEQYF
V: TRBV2; size: -; D: -; J: TRBJ1-5; DNA: TGTGCCAGCAACTCCAGGGGTAATCAGCCCCAGCATTTT; CDR3: CASNSRGNQPQHF
V: TRBV14; size: few; D: TRBD1; J: TRBJ1-4; DNA: TGTGCCAGCAGCCAAGGATGGGACAGTAATGAAAAACTGTTTTTT; CDR3: CASSQGWDSNEKLFF
V: TRBV5-1; size: -; D: TRBD1; J: TRBJ1-3; DNA: TGCGCCAGCAGCTCCGGACAGGTCGGAAACACCATATATTTT; CDR3: CASSSGQVGNTIYF
V: TRBV29-1; size: once; D: -; J: TRBJ1-2; DNA: TGCAGCGTCAAGTCCAGGGGACCCTATGGCTACACCTTC; CDR3: CSVKSRGPYGYTF
V: TRBV19; size: -; D: TRBD1; J: TRBJ1-1; DNA: TGTGCCAGTACCGTGGACAGGGAGGTTACTGAAGCTTTCTTT; CDR3: CASTVDREVTEAFF
V: TRBV7-3; size: -; D: TRBD1; J: TRBJ2-1; DNA: TGTGCCAGCGGGACAGGGGATAATGAGCAGTTCTTC; CDR3: CASGTGDNEQFF